This T cell receptor beta chain was found in a study of cytomegalovirus exposure and HLA in healthy donors. Findings and caveats of the study: Later on, an analysis showed TCR association rates differing by HLA locus, with DRB1 the most and HLA-C the fewest.

As regards this clone: Its target is unknown.

PCR employed 60 Vbeta and 13 Jbeta primers. In the source study's methods: A later analysis tallied roughly 77 million unique TCR beta chains, some 10 million of them shared. Generated by immunoSEQ multiplex PCR, the TCRdb table keeps only in-frame clones and is missing some. The DNA gave D and trimming, while V, J and clone size come from that table. The sample lists about 180,000 clones; about 69% were seen once. No record exists of this donor's CMV serostatus. What was sequenced was PBMCs. This clonotype was obtained from a human donor in good health.

Here the CDR3 DNA reads TGTGCCATCGGTGGGACACCGAGCTCTGGAAACACCATATATTTT. The encoded protein is CAIGGTPSSGNTIYF. This sequence joins TRBV10-3 and TRBJ1-3; a weak D match, TRBD1 (6 bases). V gave up 8 bases and J gave up 0 bases, with 14 bases separating them. CDR1 is ENHRY and CDR2 is SYGVKD in the germline V gene. There are 15 residues in the CDR3.